The sequence of this T cell receptor beta chain was determined in a study of T cell responses to AZD1222 COVID-19 vaccine (dated by TCRdb to the early 2020s). About the study as a whole: Because spike-specific TCR depth and breadth did not differ between the two schedules, AZD1222 recipients who got a second dose at roughly 4 weeks were pooled with those who got a second dose at roughly 12 weeks. TCR sequencing covered more than 230 trial participants: some 210 given two doses of AZD1222 and about 26 given two doses of MenACWY control vaccine. Trial participants were enrolled by age into 18-55, 56-69 and 70-plus year subgroups, with roughly 150, 30 and 60 TCR-sequenced participants respectively. Beyond this particular receptor, the publication reports: Conclusions about previously exposed vaccinees are limited because only a handful of AZD1222 recipients were SARS-CoV-2 seropositive at baseline. Participants were mostly white British, with more females than males. The authors suggested clonal diversity may have been underestimated. No day 14 peak-response samples were available, so repertoires were characterized only after the peak T cell response. In the small 56-69-year group, the increase in depth fell short of significance, most likely because of low power. Spike-specific TCR breadth and depth rose significantly after two AZD1222 doses compared with day 0 and with MenACWY recipients. The vaccine-associated CD4 TCRs covered the entire spike protein, and the dominant responses fell in regions 160-218 and 743-854. Epitopes outside the regions mutated in the B.1.351 and B.1.1.7 variants were reportedly recognized by nearly half of the unique spike-specific TCRs.

Looking up the germline V gene (reference sequence) yields CDR1 LGHDT and CDR2 YNNKEL. The V end gives up 1 base and the J end 1 base, leaving 6 bases in the junction not matched to a gene. The CDR3 runs 17 residues from the cysteine to the phenylalanine. The read is trimmed to its CDR3 DNA, 51 bases read in frame from base 1. This clone was found a few times. Its antigen remains undetermined. Per-base quality was not reported, and no clone a single base away is much larger than it. The CDR3 regions of human TCRbeta chains were analyzed by immunosequencing. In the paper's pipeline: TCRs in the repertoires were matched against a reference library of SARS-CoV-2-specific TCRs that had been generated with the MIRA antigen-specificity platform. Breadth was defined as the fraction of unique TCRs that were SARS-CoV-2-associated, and depth was defined as the fraction of total T cells that were SARS-CoV-2-associated. Using the MIRA data, each spike-specific TCR was mapped to the spike region that the TCR reacts to and placed in a CD4 or CD8 class. Log10-transformed breadth and depth values were compared by one-way ANOVA with Sidak's multiple comparisons tests. The clones in this table, taken by TCRdb from immuneACCESS, are in-frame only. Not every clone is retained; where verified, under half of the shortfall comes from an unresolved V gene, and the cause of the rest is unknown. V and J calls and clone size are given by that table; D and trimming were obtained from the DNA. In all, the sample holds more than 60,000 clones, and 84% of those were seen once. The ten largest clones add up to approximately 20% of the sample.

The meaning of the sample's time point label: baseline before first vaccination. Samples from vaccinated people were obtained from the UK trials COV001 and COV002, which included a single-blind randomized controlled phase 2/3 trial of AZD1222 (ChAdOx1 nCoV-19) in healthy adults. Trial participant PBMC samples were collected at day 0 and day 28 after the second dose for TCRbeta chain sequencing. This sequence originates from an adult in good health. This material consisted of peripheral blood, taken on day 0 of AZD1222 vaccination. Recombination connected TRBV3-1 (or the pseudogene TRBV3-2) to TRBJ2-2; 7 central nucleotides agree with TRBD2. CDR3 reads: CASSQGIAGLNTGELFF. The DNA sequence is as follows: TGTGCCAGCAGCCAAGGGATAGCGGGTTTGAACACCGGGGAGCTGTTTTTT.